A single sample gave rise to the 17 T cell receptor beta chains below, sequenced in a study of neurological immune-mediated disorders. TCRdb passed the 5' RACE reads through MiXCR, listing each CDR3 protein once. The sample consists of around 37,000 distinct CDR3 sequences, around 10% of them appearing once. This sample's time point: technical triplicate 1. The sequenced sample consisted of PBMCs. The receptors were sampled from a man in his sixties with HTLV-1-associated myelopathy (HAM/TSP).

Points on this clonotype: It may be a read error: a sequence one base away is much more abundant. The chain joins TRBV12-3 or TRBV12-4 to TRBJ1-1, with 7 bases identical to TRBD1. The CDR3 is made up of 13 amino acids. The CDR3 region is CASSFQGDTETFF. CDR3 bases: TGTGCCAGCAGTTTTCAGGGGGACACTGAAACTTTCTTT.

This clonotype occurred many times. The chain combines TRBV20-1 with TRBJ1-1, with no clear D. CDR1 and CDR2 (germline): DFQATT, SNEGSKA (reference sequence). This CDR3 has 14 amino acids. Trimming pared 0 bases from V and 4 bases from J, leaving 12 bases between. CDR3 sequence (DNA): TGCAGTGCTAGAGATCGTGTAGGAGGCACTGAAGCTTTCTTT. Residues: CSARDRVGGTEAFF.

This clonotype was counted at least ten times. The V call is TRBV10-3, the J call TRBJ2-7; D call uncertain. The CDR3 has 12 amino acids. The V and J ends lost 3 bases and 5 bases respectively, with 8 bases between them. From germline, CDR1 is ENHRY and CDR2 SYGVKD. The CDR3, as DNA: TGTGCCATCAGTGACTATGAAGACGAGCAGTACTTC. As protein: CAISDYEDEQYF.

The chain has TRBV12-5 and TRBJ1-3; D is perhaps TRBD1 (5 bases). CDR1 and CDR2 from the germline V gene are LGHNT and FRNRAP. The CDR3 contains 15 residues. With 6 bases removed from V and 4 bases from J, the gap between germline ends came to 16 bases. This chain's CDR3 is CASGPGQGEGNTIYF. The CDR3 DNA is TGTGCTAGTGGCCCCGGACAAGGGGAGGGAAACACCATATATTTT.

This clonotype was detected ten times or more. The V call is TRBV5-1, the J call TRBJ1-1; no reliable D call. The germline V gene has CDR1 SGHRS and CDR2 YFSETQ. The CDR3 is 13 amino acids. V shed 7 bases and J shed 1 base, with 11 bases lying between them. This chain's CDR3 is CASAESGNTEAFF. CDR3 nucleotide sequence: TGCGCCAGCGCTGAATCGGGGAACACTGAAGCTTTCTTT.

This clonotype was seen at least ten times. A much larger clone sits a single nucleotide away, making a read error possible. The chain has TRBV29-1 and TRBJ1-2; no reliable D call. Germline V gene data show CDR1 as SQVTM and CDR2 as ANQGSEA. This CDR3 is 13 amino acids long. Trimming took 3 bases from V and 4 from J, leaving 12 bases between them. The CDR3 sequence: CSVDLWTGYGYTF. DNA for the CDR3: TGCAGCGTTGATCTGTGGACGGGCTATGGCTACACCTTC.

The table lists this clonotype with many counts. This chain joins TRBV5-1 and TRBJ2-1; maybe TRBD2 (5 bases). Looked up from germline, CDR1 is SGHRS and CDR2 is YFSETQ. Deletions cut 0 bases from V and 2 bases from J, with 9 bases between. This CDR3 spans 15 amino acids. The CDR3 coding sequence is TGCGCCAGCAGCTTGGTGGGAGATGCCTACAATGAGCAGTTCTTC. Translating gives CASSLVGDAYNEQFF. The whole variable domain, remainder taken from reference TRBV5-1 and TRBJ2-1, is KAGVTQTPRYLIKTRGQQVTLSCSPISGHRSVSWYQQTPGQGLQFLFEYFSETQRNKGNFPGRFSGRQFSNSRSEMNVSTLELGDSALYLCASSLVGDAYNEQFFGPGTRLTVL.

This clonotype was observed many times. The chain carries TRBV5-1 and TRBJ2-7; D gene uncertain. The length of the CDR3 is 12 residues. The V gene's germline CDR1 is SGHRS and CDR2 YFSETQ. V was clipped by 7 bases and J by 3 bases, with 11 bases between them. CDR3: CASRSSDYEQYF. Here the CDR3 DNA reads TGCGCCAGCCGCTCGTCGGACTACGAGCAGTACTTC. Variable domain in full (rest from reference TRBV5-1 and TRBJ2-7): KAGVTQTPRYLIKTRGQQVTLSCSPISGHRSVSWYQQTPGQGLQFLFEYFSETQRNKGNFPGRFSGRQFSNSRSEMNVSTLELGDSALYLCASRSSDYEQYFGPGTRLTVT.

Details on this clonotype: In this CDR3 the conserved last residue, phenylalanine or tryptophan, is missing, so a read error is likely. This chain uses TRBV12-3 or TRBV12-4 with TRBJ2-2; 12 nucleotides match TRBD2. The CDR3 is made up of 16 amino acids. For the CDR3, the DNA is TGTGCCAGCAGGCGGACTAGCGGGGTGAACACCTGGGAGCTGTTTCTT. Amino acids: CASRRTSGVNTWELFL.

This clonotype was recorded many times. The chain couples TRBV19 to TRBJ2-3; no reliable D call. Germline loops: CDR1 LNHDA, CDR2 SQIVND (reference sequence). V gave up 5 bases and J gave up 0 bases, with 9 bases separating them. The CDR3 totals 14 residues. The CDR3 sequence: CASSLSRSTDTQYF. In DNA form, the CDR3 reads TGTGCCAGTAGTTTATCCCGTAGCACAGATACGCAGTATTTT.

This clonotype was recorded many times. The genes are TRBV7-6 and TRBJ2-7; 9 positions agree with TRBD1. Germline CDR1 SGHVS, CDR2 FNYEAQ. The CDR3 has 14 residues. Trimming at V came to 5 bases and at J to 1 base, leaving 3 bases not matched to a gene. The chain's CDR3 is CASSPTGGSYEQYF. The CDR3 coding sequence is TGTGCCAGCAGCCCGACAGGGGGGTCCTACGAGCAGTACTTC. Together with reference TRBV7-6 and TRBJ2-7, the CDR3 gives the full variable domain: GAGVSQSPRYKVTKRGQDVALRCDPISGHVSLYWYRQALGQGPEFLTYFNYEAQQDKSGLPNDRFSAERPEGSISTLTIQRTEQRDSAMYRCASSPTGGSYEQYFGPGTRLTVT.

This clonotype was seen at least ten times. The chain has TRBV20-1 and TRBJ1-5; TRBD1 aligns across 9 bases. After removal of 5 bases from V and 1 base from J, the junction contained 0 bases not matched to a gene. This CDR3 region has 13 residues. Germline V gene lookup returns CDR1 DFQATT and CDR2 SNEGSKA (reference sequence). CDR3 DNA: TGCAGTGCTGGACAGGGGAGCAATCAGCCCCAGCATTTT. Residues: CSAGQGSNQPQHF.

This clonotype was detected ten times or more. This chain joins TRBV27 and TRBJ1-6; TRBD1 aligns across 9 bases. From germline, CDR1 is MNHEY and CDR2 SMNVEV (reference sequence). The CDR3 extends over 18 amino acids. J lost 9 bases, V lost 7 bases, and 19 bases had no gene match. CDR3 region: CASTLRPPGQGGRSPLHF. The CDR3 DNA reads as TGTGCCAGCACTTTGCGACCCCCGGGACAGGGAGGACGTTCACCCCTCCACTTT.

In this sample, this clonotype turned up many times. This chain connects TRBV11-2 to TRBJ1-1, with TRBD1 matching 7 bases. Trimming cost V 5 bases and J 4 bases; bases outside gene matches: 4. CDR1 and CDR2 from the germline V gene are SGHAT and FQNNGV. This CDR3 contains 13 residues. The CDR3 sequence: CASSGYRGTEAFF. The CDR3, as DNA: TGTGCCAGCAGCGGTTACAGGGGCACTGAAGCTTTCTTT. Complete variable domain (other parts from reference TRBV11-2 and TRBJ1-1): EAGVAQSPRYKIIEKRQSVAFWCNPISGHATLYWYQQILGQGPKLLIQFQNNGVVDDSQLPKDRFSAERLKGVDSTLKIQPAKLEDSAVYLCASSGYRGTEAFFGQGTRLTVV.

This clonotype was recorded at least ten times. This rearrangement joins TRBV6-5 to TRBJ2-7; 7 bases are a match to TRBD1. Germline V gene lookup returns CDR1 MNHEY and CDR2 SVGAGI. This CDR3 comprises 13 residues. The ends lost 6 bases at V and 3 bases at J; junction bases unmatched: 5. In DNA, the CDR3 is TGTGCCAGCAGGGACAGGCAAGACTACGAGCAGTACTTC. It translates to CASRDRQDYEQYF.

This clonotype showed up many times. This chain links TRBV20-1 with TRBJ2-1; D not resolved. Germline V gene lookup returns CDR1 DFQATT and CDR2 SNEGSKA (reference sequence). Trimming removed 2 bases from V and 9 bases from J, with 11 bases in between. This CDR3 is built from 12 residues. This CDR3 is CSARPSLSEQFF. The CDR3, as DNA: TGCAGTGCTAGACCCTCCCTGAGTGAGCAGTTCTTC.

This clonotype was seen at least ten times. This rearrangement joins TRBV5-1 to TRBJ2-2; D is perhaps TRBD1 (6 bases). V lost 4 bases and J 0 bases, leaving 10 bases between the germline ends. The CDR3 runs 15 residues. Germline assignment: CDR1 SGHRS and CDR2 YFSETQ. CDR3 residues: CASSIRTANTGELFF. CDR3 nucleotides: TGCGCCAGCAGCATTCGGACAGCGAACACCGGGGAGCTGTTTTTT.